The rows below give T cell receptor beta chains drawn from one sample of a study of blood T cell repertoires in COVID-19. The assay was immunoSEQ multiplex PCR, and TCRdb's table has in-frame clones only and misses some. Among about 300,000 clones listed, 89% were seen once. The sample comprised peripheral blood. The source of these receptors is a man aged 18 to 30 who had recovered from COVID-19. Each CDR3 is given with its conserved first and last residue. The D gene is left open where the match is weak. A row's size may be missing; if present it is once, few, many or a size class.

-	TRBV6-2/TRBV6-3	TRBJ2-1	TRBD1	14	CASSPRDRGNEQFF	TGTGCCAGCAGTCCCCGGGACAGGGGTAATGAGCAGTTCTTC
-	TRBV7-9	TRBJ1-1	TRBD1	15	CASSIPTGKNTEAFF	TGTGCCAGCAGCATCCCGACAGGGAAGAACACTGAAGCTTTCTTT
-	TRBV6-1	TRBJ2-7	-	13	CASSEQVSYEQYF	TGTGCCAGCAGTGAGCAGGTCTCCTACGAGCAGTACTTC
once	TRBV25-1	TRBJ2-1	-	14	CASSEYARINEQFF	TGTGCCAGCAGTGAATATGCTAGGATAAATGAGCAGTTCTTC
-	TRBV5-4	TRBJ2-3	TRBD2	13	CASRSRLAGDLYF	TGTGCCAGCAGGTCCCGACTAGCGGGAGACCTGTATTTT
-	TRBV19	TRBJ2-1	TRBD2	16	CASSISLTSGRNEQFF	TGTGCCAGTAGTATCTCCCTGACTAGCGGGAGAAATGAGCAGTTCTTC
-	TRBV2	TRBJ2-1	TRBD2	13	CASLAGGYNEQFF	TGTGCCAGTTTGGCGGGGGGGTACAATGAGCAGTTCTTC
-	TRBV7-9	TRBJ2-7	TRBD1	16	CASSSNRMDRDYEQYF	TGTGCCAGCAGCTCGAACCGGATGGACAGGGACTACGAGCAGTACTTC
-	TRBV30	TRBJ2-2	TRBD1	13	CAWTKGATGELFF	TGTGCCTGGACTAAGGGGGCCACCGGGGAGCTGTTTTTT
-	TRBV11-1	TRBJ2-2	-	15	CASSSRQGLTGELFF	TGTGCCAGCAGTTCACGACAGGGACTGACCGGGGAGCTGTTTTTT
-	TRBV5-6	TRBJ1-6	-	14	CASSLASGRSPLHF	TGTGCCAGCAGCTTGGCATCGGGGAGGTCACCCCTCCACTTT
-	TRBV7-9	TRBJ2-3	-	15	CASSLAPREVDTQYF	TGTGCCAGCAGCTTAGCCCCGCGCGAAGTAGATACGCAGTATTTT
-	TRBV5-1	TRBJ2-7	TRBD1	16	CASSLRSTGGLGEQYF	TGCGCCAGCAGCTTGAGATCGACAGGGGGCTTGGGGGAGCAGTACTTC
-	TRBV30	TRBJ2-3	TRBD2	14	CAWSVGLVSDTQYF	TGTGCCTGGAGCGTAGGACTAGTGTCAGATACGCAGTATTTT
few	TRBV15	TRBJ2-7	TRBD2	15	CATSSPGLAGYEQYF	TGTGCCACCAGCAGTCCGGGACTAGCGGGGTACGAGCAGTACTTC
-	TRBV19	TRBJ2-2	TRBD2	17	CASSTGLAGMNTGELFF	TGTGCCAGTAGTACCGGACTAGCGGGAATGAACACCGGGGAGCTGTTTTTT
-	TRBV12-3/TRBV12-4	TRBJ1-6	-	13	CASSLGGAAPLHF	TGTGCCAGCAGTTTGGGCGGAGCGGCACCCCTCCACTTT
-	TRBV3-1/TRBV3-2	TRBJ2-2	-	16	CASNHWGGADTGELFF	TGTGCCAGCAACCACTGGGGAGGAGCTGACACCGGGGAGCTGTTTTTT
-	TRBV10-1	TRBJ2-5	TRBD2	17	CASSESSASGLQETQYF	TGCGCCAGCAGTGAGTCTTCGGCTAGCGGTCTCCAAGAGACCCAGTACTTC
-	TRBV5-1	TRBJ2-2	-	17	CASSWAVGRGNTGELFF	TGCGCCAGCAGCTGGGCAGTCGGCAGGGGAAACACCGGGGAGCTGTTTTTT
few	TRBV11-1	TRBJ1-1	-	11	CASSLQAEAFF	TGTGCCAGCAGCTTACAGGCAGAAGCTTTCTTT
-	TRBV12-3/TRBV12-4	TRBJ2-7	-	11	CASSLRTEQYF	TGTGCCAGCAGTTTGCGCACCGAGCAGTACTTC
-	TRBV12-3/TRBV12-4	TRBJ2-7	-	13	CASSLNSYYEQYF	TGTGCCAGCAGTTTGAACAGTTACTACGAGCAGTACTTC
-	TRBV18	TRBJ2-1	-	16	CASSLSTGSSYNEQFF	TGTGCCAGCTCACTATCTACAGGGAGCTCCTACAATGAGCAGTTCTTC
-	TRBV19	TRBJ1-1	TRBD1	16	CASSIVGTGVNTEAFF	TGTGCCAGTAGTATAGTTGGGACAGGGGTGAACACTGAAGCTTTCTTT
-	TRBV2	TRBJ2-6	-	14	CASNPPSGANVLTF	TGTGCCAGCAATCCTCCCTCTGGGGCCAACGTCCTGACTTTC
-	TRBV20-1	TRBJ2-1	-	10	CSARLDEQFF	TGCAGTGCTAGATTAGATGAGCAGTTCTTC
-	TRBV7-9	TRBJ2-1	-	15	CASGQGIIMYNEQFF	TGTGCCAGCGGGCAGGGGATTATAATGTACAATGAGCAGTTCTTC
-	TRBV25-1	TRBJ1-6	TRBD1	18	CASSGGQPLSSYNSPLHF	TGTGCCAGCAGCGGGGGACAGCCTTTAAGCTCCTATAATTCACCCCTCCACTTT
-	TRBV12-5	TRBJ2-5	TRBD1	14	CASGPGTGSETQYF	TGTGCTAGTGGCCCCGGGACAGGGTCAGAGACCCAGTACTTC
-	TRBV5-1	TRBJ2-1	-	12	CASSLVADEQFF	TGCGCCAGCAGCTTGGTAGCGGATGAGCAGTTCTTC
-	TRBV6-5	TRBJ2-3	-	15	CASINPGGLTDTQYF	TGTGCCAGCATCAATCCTGGCGGTTTAACAGATACGCAGTATTTT
-	TRBV2	TRBJ1-1	TRBD1	20	CASSRRDRVLGSTMNTEAFF	TGTGCCAGCAGCCGCCGGGACAGGGTTCTAGGAAGCACGATGAACACTGAAGCTTTCTTT
-	TRBV10-3	TRBJ2-7	-	14	CAISGGRSSYEQYF	TGTGCCATCAGTGGGGGCCGAAGCTCCTACGAGCAGTACTTC
-	TRBV5-1	TRBJ1-1	TRBD1	15	CASRRGTGVNTEAFF	TGCGCCAGCAGGAGAGGGACAGGGGTTAACACTGAAGCTTTCTTT
-	TRBV6-2/TRBV6-3	TRBJ2-5	TRBD1	16	CASTPNLTGGRKTQYF	TGTGCCAGCACCCCCAATTTGACAGGGGGCCGAAAGACCCAGTACTTC
-	TRBV7-3	TRBJ2-3	TRBD2	17	CASSLGTSGSSADTQYF	TGTGCCAGCAGCTTAGGGACTAGCGGGAGTTCCGCAGATACGCAGTATTTT
-	TRBV25-1	TRBJ1-4	TRBD1	15	CASSATGTTNEKLFF	TGTGCCAGCAGCGCGACAGGGACTACTAATGAAAAACTGTTTTTT
-	TRBV29-1	TRBJ2-2	TRBD1	15	CSTRIGGTNTGELFF	TGCAGCACGCGAATAGGGGGCACGAACACCGGGGAGCTGTTTTTT
-	TRBV11-2	TRBJ2-7	TRBD2	14	CASRRAGGPSEQYF	TGTGCCAGCAGGCGGGCGGGAGGGCCAAGCGAGCAGTACTTC
once	TRBV6-2/TRBV6-3	TRBJ2-7	TRBD1	14	CASGPYRGLSEQYF	TGTGCCAGCGGCCCTTACAGGGGGTTGAGCGAGCAGTACTTC
-	TRBV19	TRBJ1-3	TRBD1	15	CASTFDRGNGNTIYF	TGTGCCAGTACCTTTGACAGGGGAAATGGAAACACCATATATTTT
few	TRBV14	TRBJ2-5	TRBD1	16	CASSQLQGERQETQYF	TGTGCCAGCAGCCAATTACAGGGGGAAAGGCAAGAGACCCAGTACTTC
few	TRBV12-3/TRBV12-4	TRBJ1-1	-	13	CASSLRGNTEAFF	TGTGCCAGCAGTTTAAGGGGGAACACTGAAGCTTTCTTT